The next 15 T cell receptor beta chains were all read from a single sample in a study of cytomegalovirus exposure and HLA in healthy donors (dated by TCRdb to the late 2010s). The library was produced with the immunoSEQ multiplex PCR assay. For the multiplex PCR, a mixture combining 60 forward primers for TCR Vbeta segments and 13 reverse primers for TCR Jbeta segments was used. TCRdb re-hosts the immuneACCESS table, in-frame sequences only. Its copies lack some clones; in the studies checked, an unresolved V gene accounts for under half of them, and the cause for the rest is not known. The sample yields roughly 230,000 clones; about 90% were counted once. About 1.8% of the sample is taken by the ten largest. Sequenced: PBMCs. The receptors here all came from a girl aged 2-9 years in good health and CMV-seronegative.

The gene calls are TRBV7-2 and TRBJ2-7; maybe TRBD2 (7 bases). Trimming cost V 8 bases and J 3 bases, with 20 bases left between them. Germline lookup yields CDR1 SGHTA and CDR2 FQGNSA. The CDR3 runs to 15 residues. The CDR3 reads CASSIGGGAFYEQYF. CDR3 DNA sequence: TGTGCCAGCTCCATCGGAGGGGGGGCCTTCTACGAGCAGTACTTC.

This clone was recorded only once. The chain couples TRBV10-1 to TRBJ2-1; D remains ambiguous. The V and J ends lost 10 bases and 5 bases respectively, with 18 bases between them. This CDR3 contains 14 residues. Germline V gene sequence: CDR1 WNHNN, CDR2 SYGVQD (reference sequence). The DNA of the CDR3 is TGCGCCACCCGACTTAAGCCAGAGGACAATGAGCAGTTCTTC. Protein product: CATRLKPEDNEQFF.

The rearrangement joins TRBV5-1 to TRBJ2-7, with D possibly being TRBD1 (6 bases). V dropped 7 bases and J dropped 0 bases, with 11 bases sitting between them. This CDR3 is built from 13 residues. Germline CDR1 SGHRS, CDR2 YFSETQ. CDR3 DNA sequence: TGCGCCAGCCAGGGGATTTCCTCCTACGAGCAGTACTTC. Translation: CASQGISSYEQYF.

The V and J genes are TRBV7-8 and TRBJ1-5; a weak D match, TRBD1 (5 bases). Looked up from germline, CDR1 is SGHVS and CDR2 is FQNEAQ. Trimming removed 6 bases at V and 4 bases at J, with 13 bases between. This CDR3 has 14 amino acids. The CDR3 loop reads CASRPTDTNQPQHF. In nucleotides, the CDR3 is TGTGCCAGCAGACCGACAGATACTAATCAGCCCCAGCATTTT.

V usage is TRBV5-6 and J usage is TRBJ1-1; TRBD1 matches 8 bases. The CDR3 sequence is 15 residues long. With V trimmed by 7 bases and J by 10 bases, 18 bases remained unmatched. Germline CDR1 and CDR2: SGHDT and YYEEEE. This CDR3 reads CASGSTGGRGGRAFF. In DNA, the CDR3 is TGTGCCAGCGGGTCAACAGGGGGGCGGGGGGGGCGAGCTTTCTTT.

This rearrangement joins TRBV7-8 to TRBJ2-7; the match to TRBD2 covers 11 bases. Per the germline V gene, CDR1 is SGHVS and CDR2 is FQNEAQ. The CDR3 is 16 amino acids. V lost 5 bases and J lost 2; bases outside the gene matches: 8. CDR3 protein: CASSKTTSGGTYEQYF. DNA for the CDR3: TGTGCCAGCAGCAAAACTACTAGCGGGGGAACCTACGAGCAGTACTTC.

This clone was observed once. V is TRBV2 and J is TRBJ2-4; TRBD2 is a possible D gene (7 bases). Germline CDR1 and CDR2: SNHLY and FYNNEI. CDR3 length: 14 residues. V gave up 5 bases and J gave up 5 bases, with 13 bases separating them. This CDR3 reads CASSPRGAQNIQYF. The CDR3 region has the DNA TGTGCCAGCAGTCCCCGGGGGGCTCAAAACATTCAGTACTTC. Full variable domain (remainder filled in from reference TRBV2 and TRBJ2-4): EPEVTQTPSHQVTQMGQEVILRCVPISNHLYFYWYRQILGQKVEFLVSFYNNEISEKSEIFDDQFSVERPDGSNFTLKIRSTKLEDSAMYFCASSPRGAQNIQYFGAGTRLSVL.

This chain connects TRBV10-1 to TRBJ2-3; unclear D gene. In germline, CDR1 is WNHNN, CDR2 SYGVQD (reference sequence). The CDR3 covers 14 residues. V lost 6 bases to trimming and J lost 3 bases, with 13 bases between them. The DNA of the CDR3 is TGCGCCAGCAGCCTCACTCTACCTACAGATACGCAGTATTTT. It translates to CASSLTLPTDTQYF.

Of note for this clone: One end of the junction varies from germline; a read error may be responsible. The chain has TRBV7-9 and TRBJ1-1, with 7 bases aligning to TRBD1. The CDR3 length is 15 residues. Germline values: CDR1 SEHNR, CDR2 FQNEAQ (reference sequence). The CDR3 DNA reads as TGTTCCAGCAGCTTAGAGGGACAGATGAACACTGAAGCTTTCTTT. Amino acid sequence: CSSSLEGQMNTEAFF.

The chain carries TRBV29-1 and TRBJ2-7, with TRBD2 matching over 11 bases. J gave up 3 bases and V 7 bases, and 5 bases lay outside the gene matches. Germline V gives CDR1 SQVTM, CDR2 ANQGSEA. This CDR3 has 13 amino acids. CDR3 amino acids: CSASTSGVYEQYF. In nucleotides, the CDR3 is TGCAGCGCCTCGACTAGCGGGGTCTACGAGCAGTACTTC.

The chain uses TRBV6-6 and TRBJ2-5; the match to TRBD1 covers 7 bases. CDR3 size: 12 residues. The V gene's germline CDR1 is MNHNY and CDR2 SVGAGI (reference sequence). Trimming removed 6 bases from V and 4 bases from J; junction bases left unmatched: 2. The CDR3 DNA reads TGTGCCAGCAGGACAGGGAGAGAGACCCAGTACTTC. It yields the protein CASRTGRETQYF.

This sequence joins TRBV5-1 and TRBJ2-5; D unclear. The assigned J gene may be wrong: the sequence end matches TRBJ2-7 better. Germline CDR1 SGHRS, CDR2 YFSETQ. The CDR3 is made up of 14 amino acids. The CDR3 is CASSLPPPSYEQYF. CDR3 nucleotide sequence: TGCGCCAGCAGCTTACCTCCTCCCTCCTACGAGCAGTACTTC.

The V and J genes are TRBV6-1 and TRBJ1-1; D is undetermined. In germline, CDR1 is MNHNS, CDR2 SASEGT. V lost 2 bases and J lost 5, with 12 bases in between. CDR3 length equals 14 residues. CDR3 residues: CASSETVMSTEAFF. The CDR3 nucleotides read TGTGCCAGCAGTGAAACAGTAATGTCGACTGAAGCTTTCTTT.

The rearrangement joins TRBV5-4 to TRBJ2-7; 9 bases match TRBD2. The V and J ends lost 0 bases and 0 bases, in that order; junction bases with no gene match: 4. This CDR3 is built from 16 residues. CDR1 and CDR2 from the germline V gene are SGHNT and YYREEE (reference sequence). CDR3 protein: CASSLGGGGVSYEQYF. The CDR3 bases are TGTGCCAGCAGCTTGGGAGGCGGGGGGGTCTCCTACGAGCAGTACTTC.

The rearrangement links TRBV29-1 to TRBJ2-1, with 10 bases matching TRBD2. The CDR3 runs to 14 residues. Germline values: CDR1 SQVTM, CDR2 ANQGSEA. V shed 6 bases, J shed 2 bases, and the junction held 4 bases outside the gene matches. In nucleotides, the CDR3 is TGCAGCGTGCCTACTAGCGGGGCCTACAATGAGCAGTTCTTC. Translated, it gives CSVPTSGAYNEQFF.